These 27 T cell receptor beta chains originate from one sample sequenced in a study of technical replicates of blood from a handful of donors. The table came from immunoSEQ multiplex PCR; TCRdb's copy has only in-frame clones and leaves some out. Seen here are tens of thousands of clones, around 94% observed once, and the top ten hold about 0.25%. The specimen was T cells isolated from PBMCs. All receptors derive from a human donor in good health.

The chain uses TRBV5-4 and TRBJ1-6, with D perhaps TRBD1 (6 bases). The CDR3 is 17 amino acids. Between the trimmed V and J ends, which lost 6 bases and 9 bases, there was a span of 25 bases. In germline, CDR1 is SGHNT, CDR2 YYREEE (reference sequence). CDR3 sequence: CASTSPGGQGISSPLHF. CDR3 nucleotides: TGTGCCAGCACCTCCCCGGGGGGGCAGGGCATAAGTTCACCCCTCCACTTT.

The rearrangement joins TRBV5-4 to TRBJ1-1, with TRBD1 matching over 8 bases. The CDR3 is made up of 15 amino acids. CDR1 is SGHNT and CDR2 is YYREEE in the germline V gene (reference sequence). With V trimmed by 6 bases and J by 4 bases, 11 bases remained unmatched. The DNA for the CDR3 is TGTGCCAGCACCCCATACTGGACAGGGACCACTGAAGCTTTCTTT. It specifies CASTPYWTGTTEAFF.

The J gene is TRBJ1-1, the V gene TRBV7-8; D is unresolved. The germline gives CDR1 SGHVS, CDR2 FQNEAQ. The V gene lost 1 base and the J gene lost 1 base, with 7 bases spanning the gap. The CDR3 consists of 14 residues. CDR3 sequence reads: CASSLGVTNTEAFF. The CDR3 DNA is TGTGCCAGCAGCTTAGGAGTTACGAACACTGAAGCTTTCTTT.

This rearrangement joins TRBV5-1 to TRBJ1-2; 9 nucleotides agree with TRBD1. The V gene's germline CDR1 is SGHRS and CDR2 YFSETQ. CDR3 size: 15 residues. J gave up 7 bases and V 6 bases, and 13 bases lay outside the gene matches. This CDR3 is CASKLQEGQGSGYTF. In DNA form, the CDR3 reads TGCGCCAGCAAACTTCAAGAGGGACAGGGCTCTGGCTACACCTTC.

This clone came up once. The V and J genes are TRBV18 and TRBJ2-5, with D tentatively TRBD2 (5 bases). V lost 3 bases, J lost 5 bases, and 19 bases lay in between. Germline lookup yields CDR1 KGHSH and CDR2 LQKENI. The CDR3 has 16 residues. The CDR3 nucleotides are TGTGCCAGCTCACCCCTCCGGGCAGCCCGAGGGGAGACCCAGTACTTC. It translates to CASSPLRAARGETQYF.

The CDR3 DNA follows: TGTGCCAGCTCACCACTCTCACGGGAGATGAACACTGAAGCTTTCTTT. This translates into CASSPLSREMNTEAFF. This chain connects TRBV18 to TRBJ1-1, with D unclear. V dropped 1 base and J dropped 0 bases, with 12 bases sitting between them. The CDR3 loop spans 16 amino acids. The germline V gene encodes CDR1 KGHSH and CDR2 LQKENI. The variable domain in full, completed from reference TRBV18 and TRBJ1-1, reads NAGVMQNPRHLVRRRGQEARLRCSPMKGHSHVYWYRQLPEEGLKFMVYLQKENIIDESGMPKERFSAEFPKEGPSILRIQQVVRGDSAAYFCASSPLSREMNTEAFFGQGTRLTVV.

V usage is TRBV10-2 and J usage is TRBJ1-2; TRBD1 agrees at 9 bases. Germline V gives CDR1 WSHSY, CDR2 SAAADI. J gave up 4 bases and V 6 bases, and 6 bases lay outside the gene matches. This CDR3 contains 14 residues. This CDR3 is CASSYAGQGYGYTF. CDR3 nucleotides: TGCGCCAGCAGCTATGCGGGACAGGGCTATGGCTACACCTTC.

The chain combines TRBV29-1 with TRBJ2-2; 13 nucleotides match TRBD2. This CDR3 is 15 amino acids long. The V gene's germline CDR1 is SQVTM and CDR2 ANQGSEA. V lost 7 bases to trimming and J lost 1 base; unmatched junction nucleotides: 3. CDR3 coding DNA: TGCAGCGCCAGGACTAGCGGGGGGAACACCGGGGAGCTGTTTTTT. This sequence encodes CSARTSGGNTGELFF.

V and J are TRBV30 and TRBJ1-3; tentatively, D is TRBD1 (5 bases). The V end lost 8 bases, the J end lost 4 bases, and 27 bases lay between the germline ends. The CDR3 extends over 17 amino acids. The germline gives CDR1 GTSNPN, CDR2 SVGIG (reference sequence). The CDR3 DNA reads as TGTGCCGGAGAAAGATCCGACAGTATATCAGACGGAAACACCATATATTTT. It translates to CAGERSDSISDGNTIYF. The complete variable domain, with remaining parts taken from reference TRBV30 and TRBJ1-3, reads SQTIHQWPATLVQPVGSPLSLECTVEGTSNPNLYWYRQAAGRGLQLLFYSVGIGQISSEVPQNLSASRPQDRQFILSSKKLLLSDSGFYLCAGERSDSISDGNTIYFGEGSWLTVV.

The chain couples TRBV5-1 to TRBJ1-4, with TRBD1 as a possible D gene (6 bases). The length of the CDR3 is 15 residues. Per the germline V gene, CDR1 is SGHRS and CDR2 is YFSETQ. The ends were cut back, 0 bases at V and 6 bases at J, with 12 bases in the middle. CDR3: CASSLAGGADEKLFF. The CDR3 DNA reads as TGCGCCAGCAGCTTGGCTGGGGGCGCGGATGAAAAACTGTTTTTT. The full variable domain, in which reference TRBV5-1 and TRBJ1-4 provide the parts outside the CDR3, is KAGVTQTPRYLIKTRGQQVTLSCSPISGHRSVSWYQQTPGQGLQFLFEYFSETQRNKGNFPGRFSGRQFSNSRSEMNVSTLELGDSALYLCASSLAGGADEKLFFGSGTQLSVL.

This chain uses TRBV9 with TRBJ1-6, with 8 positions matching TRBD1. CDR1 SGDLS and CDR2 YYNGEE come from the germline V gene. The J segment lost 4 bases and the V segment lost 1 base, leaving 10 bases of the junction unmatched. The CDR3 spans 18 residues. CDR3 loop: CASSVPRQGTVYNSPLHF. CDR3 coding DNA: TGTGCCAGCAGCGTACCCAGACAGGGGACGGTTTATAATTCACCCCTCCACTTT.

The chain links TRBV6-1 to TRBJ1-1; 8 bases align to TRBD1. Trimming removed 8 bases from V and 0 bases from J; junction bases left unmatched: 8. CDR1 MNHNS and CDR2 SASEGT come from the germline V gene. This CDR3 comprises 15 residues. The CDR3 bases are TGTGCCAGCGGGGGGACAGGTTACATGAACACTGAAGCTTTCTTT. Translating gives CASGGTGYMNTEAFF.

This chain joins TRBV27 and TRBJ2-7, with D possibly TRBD1 on 5 matching bases. Trimming left V 5 bases short and J 1 base short, with 9 bases between. This CDR3 contains 13 residues. Looked up from germline, CDR1 is MNHEY and CDR2 is SMNVEV (reference sequence). The CDR3 DNA is TGTGCCAGCAGTCAGGGTCTGTCCTACGAGCAGTACTTC. Translating it yields CASSQGLSYEQYF.

This rearrangement joins TRBV5-4 to TRBJ2-5, with 7 bases matching TRBD2. The CDR3 spans 15 residues. Unmatched junction bases numbered 11, after V lost 0 bases and J lost 9 bases. CDR1 is SGHNT and CDR2 is YYREEE in the germline V gene (reference sequence). The CDR3 DNA follows: TGTGCCAGCAGCTTGGGAGCTAGCGGAGGGGAGGCCCAGTACTTC. This encodes CASSLGASGGEAQYF.

This clone showed up just once. V gene TRBV4-1 combines with J gene TRBJ2-7; TRBD2 is a possible D gene (5 bases). Germline CDR1 is MGHRA and CDR2 is YSYEKL. Trimming shortened V by 4 bases and J by 9 bases, and 22 bases separated the two germline ends. CDR3 length equals 15 residues. The CDR3 is CASSPGLIADPVQYF. The CDR3 nucleotides are TGCGCCAGCAGCCCCGGACTCATCGCCGACCCGGTGCAGTACTTC.

The rearrangement joins TRBV19 to TRBJ2-7, with TRBD2 matching 11 bases. Germline CDR1 is LNHDA and CDR2 is SQIVND (reference sequence). The trim removed 5 bases at V and 1 base at J, leaving 4 bases unmatched. This CDR3 has 15 residues. The CDR3 is CASSVGTSGSYEQYF. For the CDR3, the DNA is TGTGCCAGTAGTGTCGGGACTAGCGGTTCCTACGAGCAGTACTTC. The entire variable domain, with the rest obtained from reference TRBV19 and TRBJ2-7, is as follows: DGGITQSPKYLFRKEGQNVTLSCEQNLNHDAMYWYRQDPGQGLRLIYYSQIVNDFQKGDIAEGYSVSREKKESFPLTVTSAQKNPTAFYLCASSVGTSGSYEQYFGPGTRLTVT.

J is TRBJ2-5 and V is TRBV5-1; 13 positions agree with TRBD2. The germline CDR1 and CDR2 sequences are SGHRS and YFSETQ. CDR3 length: 18 amino acids. The J segment lost 5 bases and the V segment lost 3 bases, leaving 13 bases of the junction unmatched. CDR3 in DNA: TGCGCCAGCAGCTACGGCCGAGGACTAGCGGGAGTATTGGAGACCCAGTACTTC. It yields the protein CASSYGRGLAGVLETQYF.

This sequence joins TRBV14 and TRBJ1-6, with D perhaps matching TRBD1 (6 bases). V lost 0 bases and J 10 bases, leaving 19 bases between the germline ends. The germline gives CDR1 SGHDN, CDR2 FVKESK. CDR3 length: 17 residues. CDR3 in DNA: TGTGCCAGCAGCCAAGAAACAGGGTCTCTGGGTAACTCACCCCTCCACTTT. It specifies CASSQETGSLGNSPLHF.

The chain is built from TRBV29-1 and TRBJ2-2; weak D call: TRBD1 (6 bases). The CDR3 loop spans 14 amino acids. The V end was cut by 6 bases, the J end by 4 bases, with 15 bases between. Germline values: CDR1 SQVTM, CDR2 ANQGSEA. The CDR3 DNA reads as TGCAGCGTAAAAGGACAGCTTCTCACCGGGGAGCTGTTTTTT. This translates into CSVKGQLLTGELFF.

This clone has only one observation. This sequence joins TRBV7-8 and TRBJ2-7; 9 positions agree with TRBD1. The CDR3 contains 13 residues. V trimming: 4 bases; J trimming: 5 bases; junction bases outside the gene matches: 3. The germline gives CDR1 SGHVS, CDR2 FQNEAQ. The CDR3 nucleotides read TGTGCCAGCAGCTCGGACAGGGGCGACGAGCAGTACTTC. Amino acid sequence: CASSSDRGDEQYF. Drawing the rest from reference TRBV7-8 and TRBJ2-7, the complete variable domain is GAGVSQSPRYKVAKRGQDVALRCDPISGHVSLFWYQQALGQGPEFLTYFQNEAQLDKSGLPSDRFFAERPEGSVSTLKIQRTQQEDSAVYLCASSSDRGDEQYFGPGTRLTVT.

The chain recombines TRBV6-1 with TRBJ2-7, with TRBD1 matching over 7 bases. V gave up 7 bases and J gave up 4 bases; unmatched junction bases: 4. This CDR3 has 12 residues. Germline V gene data show CDR1 as MNHNS and CDR2 as SASEGT. CDR3 sequence reads: CASNRQGYEQYF. The DNA of the CDR3 is TGTGCCAGCAATAGACAGGGATACGAGCAGTACTTC.

V gene TRBV4-1 combines with J gene TRBJ1-4, with 8 nucleotides matching TRBD1. V trimming: 5 bases; J trimming: 7 bases; junction bases outside the gene matches: 9. Germline CDR1 MGHRA, CDR2 YSYEKL. This CDR3 comprises 15 residues. CDR3 coding DNA: TGCGCCAGCAGCAAAACAGGGGGGGTTACTGAAAAACTGTTTTTT. Amino acids: CASSKTGGVTEKLFF.

V usage is TRBV2 and J usage is TRBJ2-7, with a possible D match to TRBD2 (5 bases). This CDR3 has 17 amino acids. CDR1 and CDR2 from the germline V gene are SNHLY and FYNNEI. The ends were cut back, 5 bases at V and 3 bases at J, with 23 bases in the middle. DNA for the CDR3: TGTGCCAGCAGTTGGGCCTCCTCCCCGGGGAACCTCTACGAGCAGTACTTC. This encodes CASSWASSPGNLYEQYF.

This chain links TRBV5-1 with TRBJ2-1; 8 bases match TRBD1. CDR1 is SGHRS and CDR2 is YFSETQ in the germline V gene. The V and J ends lost 0 bases and 5 bases, in that order; junction bases with no gene match: 19. The CDR3 runs 20 residues. Here the CDR3 reads CASSLVGPDQGAPLDNEQFF. DNA for the CDR3: TGCGCCAGCAGCTTGGTCGGACCAGATCAGGGGGCCCCGTTGGACAATGAGCAGTTCTTC.

The chain uses TRBV7-9 and TRBJ1-2; D is unresolved. CDR1 is SEHNR, CDR2 FQNEAQ, per germline (reference sequence). Trimming left V 5 bases short and J 5 bases short, with 12 bases between. The CDR3 spans 13 residues. CDR3 sequence reads: CASSEGETYGYTF. The CDR3 nucleotides are TGTGCCAGCAGCGAGGGAGAGACTTATGGCTACACCTTC.

The chain carries TRBV6-5 and TRBJ2-7; D gene ambiguous. The V gene lost 5 bases and the J gene lost 0 bases, with 11 bases spanning the gap. Germline-derived CDR1 and CDR2 are MNHEY and SVGAGI. The CDR3 runs to 14 residues. CDR3 coding DNA: TGTGCCAGCAGTGCTCGTTCGAGCTCCTACGAGCAGTACTTC. Amino acid sequence: CASSARSSSYEQYF.

This clone occurred once. V and J are TRBV4-1 and TRBJ2-7; D is ambiguous. V dropped 4 bases and J dropped 1 base, with 20 bases sitting between them. This CDR3 region has 17 residues. The V gene's germline CDR1 is MGHRA and CDR2 YSYEKL. CDR3 DNA: TGCGCCAGCAGCCGCCCGCTCCGAGGCGGATCATCCTACGAGCAGTACTTC. Translating gives CASSRPLRGGSSYEQYF.